The entry below describes one TCR beta chain. The CDR3 consists of 17 residues. Per germline, CDR1 SGHDN and CDR2 FVKESK. V shed 0 bases, J shed 9 bases, and the junction held 13 bases outside the gene matches. Per the original methods: The assay estimated nucleated cells by amplifying reference gene primers. The table came from immunoSEQ multiplex PCR; TCRdb's copy has only in-frame clones and leaves some out. The V and J calls and clone size were taken over from that table, and D and trimming were inferred from the DNA. The profile shows about 170,000 clones, roughly 87% of them singletons. These data are taken from a study of blood T cell repertoires in COVID-19. Study summary: Sites in the United States, Italy and Spain provided acute and convalescent COVID-19 samples. Sources were T cells, B-cell-depleted T cells, or PBMCs; the material itself was cDNA or gDNA.

Input material: peripheral blood. The chain recombines TRBV14 with TRBJ2-1; 8 bases are a match to TRBD2. The clonotype comes from a woman aged 70 to 79 with acute or convalescent COVID-19. The CDR3, as DNA: TGTGCCAGCAGCCAAGATGGGTCGGGGGGGGCCGAGGGTGAGCAGTTCTTC. This gives the protein CASSQDGSGGAEGEQFF.